A selection of T cell receptor beta chains follows, all from one sample in a study of patients and donors after allogeneic stem cell transplantation. One entry per CDR3 protein results from TCRdb running MiXCR on the RT-PCR reads. The sample gives about 200,000 distinct CDR3 sequences, 41% of which show up once; 33% is in the top ten. The source material was blood, either unsorted or a sorted T cell fraction (not recorded which). The receptors come from a human donor who was either an allogeneic HSCT recipient or a stem cell or donor lymphocyte infusion donor (not recorded which). It is not recorded whose cells these are; they may come from a transplant donor. CDR3s include the opening cysteine and the closing phenylalanine or tryptophan. The D gene is left open where the match is weak. The size entry is marked missing in some rows and otherwise reads once, few, many or a size class.

TRBJ2-2,TRBV29-1,NA,NA,CSVEDTDNSTGELFF,TGCAGCGTTGAAGACACGGATAACTCCACCGGGGAGCTGTTTTTT
TRBJ1-2,TRBV10-3,NA,NA,CAISGPRHYGYTF,TGTGCCATCAGTGGACCACGACACTATGGCTACACCTTC
TRBJ1-1,TRBV28,NA,few,CASSFTDTEAFF,TGTGCCAGCAGTTTCACGGACACTGAAGCTTTCTTT
TRBJ2-3,TRBV29-1,NA,NA,CSVDGLPTDTQYF,TGCAGCGTTGATGGGCTCCCCACAGATACGCAGTATTTT
TRBJ2-2,TRBV12-3/TRBV12-4,NA,NA,CASSLLPGELFF,TGTGCCAGCAGCCTTCTACCCGGGGAGCTGTTTTTT
TRBJ2-2,TRBV7-7,TRBD1,few,CASSLAGTGRTGELFF,TGTGCCAGCAGCTTAGCGGGGACAGGACGGACCGGGGAGCTGTTTTTT
TRBJ1-5,TRBV12-3/TRBV12-4,NA,NA,CASSLSAGVGNQPQHF,TGTGCCAGCAGTTTATCTGCGGGTGTGGGCAATCAGCCCCAGCATTTT
TRBJ1-6,TRBV12-3/TRBV12-4,TRBD1,few,CASSPGASHRGGSPLHF,TGTGCCAGCAGCCCCGGTGCGTCACACAGGGGTGGATCACCCCTCCACTTT
TRBJ1-1,TRBV20-1,TRBD1,NA,CSARDPRDRNTEAFF,TGCAGTGCTAGAGACCCCCGGGACAGGAACACTGAAGCTTTCTTT
TRBJ2-7,TRBV5-1,NA,few,CASSREESYEQYF,TGCGCCAGCAGCAGGGAGGAATCCTACGAGCAGTACTTC
TRBJ2-7,TRBV6-5,TRBD1,NA,CASSYPGTAYEQYF,TGTGCCAGCAGTTACCCCGGGACAGCCTACGAGCAGTACTTC
TRBJ1-5,TRBV18,NA,NA,CASSPDGMSNQPQHF,TGTGCCAGCTCACCCGACGGGATGAGCAATCAGCCCCAGCATTTT
TRBJ2-5,TRBV28,TRBD2,NA,CASSLGTSGRQETQYF,TGTGCCAGCAGTTTAGGTACTAGCGGGAGGCAAGAGACCCAGTACTTC
TRBJ2-1,TRBV4-3,TRBD1,once,CASSRQGDTYNEQFF,TGCGCCAGCAGCCGACAGGGCGACACCTACAATGAGCAGTTCTTC
TRBJ2-2,TRBV7-8,TRBD2,few,CASSSNWVAGRSGELFF,TGTGCCAGCAGCTCCAATTGGGTAGCGGGAAGGTCCGGGGAGCTGTTTTTT
TRBJ2-7,TRBV29-1,TRBD2,NA,CSVGIAGGPVEQYF,TGCAGCGTTGGCATAGCGGGAGGGCCGGTCGAGCAGTACTTC
TRBJ2-3,TRBV12-3/TRBV12-4,TRBD2,few,CASSLDPWGGRTDTQYF,TGTGCCAGCAGTTTGGACCCCTGGGGCGGGAGAACAGATACGCAGTATTTT
TRBJ2-7,TRBV29-1,TRBD1,NA,CSVLEDRVSYEQYF,TGCAGCGTTTTAGAGGACAGGGTATCCTACGAGCAGTACTTC
TRBJ2-1,TRBV5-1,TRBD2,NA,CASTGLAGSFGQFF,TGCGCCAGCACCGGACTAGCGGGGAGTTTCGGGCAGTTCTTC
TRBJ2-1,TRBV6-6,TRBD2,NA,CASSYSSGTSSYNEQFF,TGTGCCAGCAGTTACTCTTCCGGGACTAGCTCCTACAATGAGCAGTTCTTC
TRBJ2-7,TRBV27,TRBD2,NA,CASSLSGLAGYEQYF,TGTGCCAGCAGTTTATCCGGACTAGCGGGGTACGAGCAGTACTTC
TRBJ2-7,TRBV28,NA,NA,CASSPLGTFYEQYF,TGTGCCAGCAGCCCCCTCGGGACGTTCTACGAGCAGTACTTC
TRBJ2-5,TRBV7-9,TRBD2,few,CASLEVGLAASETQYF,TGTGCCAGCCTCGAAGTGGGACTAGCGGCCTCGGAGACCCAGTACTTC
TRBJ2-7,TRBV15,TRBD2,few,CATSGAGLGSYEQYF,TGTGCCACCAGCGGAGCGGGATTGGGTTCCTACGAGCAGTACTTC
TRBJ2-5,TRBV18,NA,NA,CASSPRARGQETQYF,TGTGCCAGCTCACCACGGGCGAGGGGGCAAGAGACCCAGTACTTC
TRBJ2-1,TRBV15,NA,NA,CATSRGGSQEQFF,TGTGCCACCTCGCGCGGAGGGTCCCAGGAGCAGTTCTTC
TRBJ2-7,TRBV5-1,NA,NA,CASSLTGRGYEQYF,TGCGCCAGCAGCTTAACAGGAAGAGGTTACGAGCAGTACTTC
TRBJ1-1,TRBV5-6,TRBD1,few,CASSFGTGDTEAFF,TGTGCCAGCAGCTTTGGGACAGGGGACACTGAAGCTTTCTTT
TRBJ1-1,TRBV29-1,NA,NA,CSVSSLTGIGMNTEAFF,TGCAGCGTCTCTTCGCTTACAGGGATCGGGATGAACACTGAAGCTTTCTTT
TRBJ1-3,TRBV12-3/TRBV12-4,NA,NA,CASVRRAGNTIYF,TGTGCCAGCGTTCGTAGGGCTGGAAACACCATATATTTT
TRBJ2-7,TRBV5-1,NA,NA,CASSLGIQAKGFYEQYF,TGCGCCAGCAGCTTGGGAATACAGGCCAAGGGGTTCTACGAGCAGTACTTC
TRBJ1-1,TRBV4-3,NA,NA,CASSQDPGSTEAFF,TGCGCCAGCAGCCAAGACCCGGGTTCCACTGAAGCTTTCTTT
TRBJ1-1,TRBV28,NA,NA,CPSTFDTILNTEAFF,TGTCCCAGCACCTTCGACACCATCCTGAACACTGAAGCTTTCTTT
TRBJ1-2,TRBV7-2,TRBD1,NA,CASSLTGHPNYGYTF,TGTGCCAGCAGCCTGACAGGGCATCCTAACTATGGCTACACCTTC
TRBJ1-2,TRBV7-9,NA,NA,CASSPAGGANGYTF,TGTGCCAGCAGTCCCGCGGGGGGCGCGAACGGCTACACCTTC
TRBJ1-1,TRBV18,TRBD1,few,CASSPLDRVTEAFF,TGTGCCAGCTCACCCTTGGACAGGGTAACTGAAGCTTTCTTT
TRBJ2-3,TRBV7-9,TRBD2,once,CASSTGTSGITDTQYF,TGTGCCAGCAGCACCGGGACTAGCGGGATCACAGATACGCAGTATTTT
TRBJ2-2,TRBV9,TRBD2,NA,CASAMGAGGPAGELFF,TGTGCCAGCGCCATGGGGGCGGGAGGGCCTGCCGGGGAGCTGTTTTTT
TRBJ1-1,TRBV28,NA,NA,CASSPAGVRVDAFF,TGTGCCAGCAGTCCTGCCGGGGTTAGGGTAGACGCTTTCTTT
TRBJ1-2,TRBV4-3,NA,NA,CASSPSDSYGYTF,TGCGCCAGCAGCCCCTCTGACAGCTATGGCTACACCTTC
TRBJ1-5,TRBV5-1,NA,few,CASSLVDSINQPQHF,TGCGCCAGCAGCTTGGTCGATTCAATCAATCAGCCCCAGCATTTT